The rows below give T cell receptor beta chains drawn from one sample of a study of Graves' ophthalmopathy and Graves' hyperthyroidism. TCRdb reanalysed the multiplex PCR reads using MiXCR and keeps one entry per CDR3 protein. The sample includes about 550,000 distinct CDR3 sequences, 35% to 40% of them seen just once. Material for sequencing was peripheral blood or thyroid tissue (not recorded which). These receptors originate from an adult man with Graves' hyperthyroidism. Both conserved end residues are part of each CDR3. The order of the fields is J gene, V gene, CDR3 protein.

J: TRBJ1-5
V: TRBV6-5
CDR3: CASRSYSNQPQHF

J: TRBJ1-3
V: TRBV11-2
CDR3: CASSPPPLGNTIYF

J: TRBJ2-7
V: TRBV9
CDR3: CAGSPPGYEQYF

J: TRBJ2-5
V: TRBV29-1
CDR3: CSALSSGRARETQYF

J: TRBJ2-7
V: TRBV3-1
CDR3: CASSQRRSSYEQYF

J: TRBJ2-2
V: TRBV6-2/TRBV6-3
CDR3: CASESSDRAANTGELFF

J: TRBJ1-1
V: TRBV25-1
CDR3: CASSENRGVNTEAFF

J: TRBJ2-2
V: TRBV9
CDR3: CASSLGGREGGELFF

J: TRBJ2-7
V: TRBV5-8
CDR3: CASSTGTVLGNEQYF

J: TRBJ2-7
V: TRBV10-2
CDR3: CASRPGPIGDEQYF

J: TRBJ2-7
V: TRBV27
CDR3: CASSLRGANEQYF

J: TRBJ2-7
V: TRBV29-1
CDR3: CSVGGLAENSYEQYF

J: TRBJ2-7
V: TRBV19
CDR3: CASTPGNTYEQYF

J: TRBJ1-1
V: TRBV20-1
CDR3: CSARGPGTVGTEAFF

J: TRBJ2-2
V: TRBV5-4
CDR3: CASSLGQGYAGELFF

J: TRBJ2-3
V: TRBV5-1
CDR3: CASSLVGTRPSTDTQYF

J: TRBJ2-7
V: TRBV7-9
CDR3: CASSPQGTEIYEQYF

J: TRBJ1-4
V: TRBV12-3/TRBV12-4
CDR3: CASSFEGGREKLFF

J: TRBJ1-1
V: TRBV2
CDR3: CASRVSWTAMNTEAFF

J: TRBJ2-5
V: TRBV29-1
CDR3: CSGNIGETQYF

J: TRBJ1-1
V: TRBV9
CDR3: CASSALDGPMNTEAFF

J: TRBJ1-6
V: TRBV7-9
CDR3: CASSLEPAGNSPLHF

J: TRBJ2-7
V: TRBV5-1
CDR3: CASRPGGQVTYEQYF

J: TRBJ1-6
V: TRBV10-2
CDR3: CASSEVIPGQGIWPYNSPLHF

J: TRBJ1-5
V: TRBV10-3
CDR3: CAISGGQGAFQPQHF

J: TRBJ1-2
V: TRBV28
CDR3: CASSLSPPTNYGYTF

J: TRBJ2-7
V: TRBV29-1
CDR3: CSVEPDGTGYGNEQYF

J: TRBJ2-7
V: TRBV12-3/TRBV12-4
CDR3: CASSLLQGGEQYF